This T cell receptor beta chain is from a study of blood T cell repertoires in COVID-19. Study at large: T cells, B-cell-depleted T cells, or PBMCs provided the cDNA or gDNA that served as material.

Either two negative PCRs, clearance, or symptom resolution qualified Cohort 3 donors as recovered. Only in-frame clones appear in the TCRdb table, and some are missing; sequencing was by immunoSEQ multiplex PCR. The table shows about 280,000 clones, with about 83% occurring only once. V was pared by 3 bases and J by 11 bases, with 16 bases between. This CDR3 spans 13 amino acids. Germline CDR1 is KGHSH and CDR2 is LQKENI. The sample taken for sequencing was PBMCs or T cells enriched from blood (not recorded which). This sequence was found in a woman aged 40-49 years who had recovered from COVID-19. The chain is built from TRBV18 and TRBJ1-1, with TRBD1 as a possible D gene (5 bases). The CDR3 loop is CASSPGPTRGAFF. The CDR3 nucleotides read TGTGCCAGCTCACCCGGGCCGACCCGGGGGGCTTTCTTT.